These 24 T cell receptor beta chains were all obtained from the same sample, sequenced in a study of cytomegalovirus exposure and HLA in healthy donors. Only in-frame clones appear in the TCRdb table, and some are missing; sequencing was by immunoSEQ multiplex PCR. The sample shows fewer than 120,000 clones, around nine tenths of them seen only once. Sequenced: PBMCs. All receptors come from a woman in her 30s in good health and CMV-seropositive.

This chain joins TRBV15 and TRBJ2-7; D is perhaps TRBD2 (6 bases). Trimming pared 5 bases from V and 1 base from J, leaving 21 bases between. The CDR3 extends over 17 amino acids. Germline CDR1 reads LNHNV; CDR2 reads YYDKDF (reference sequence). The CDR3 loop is CATSPEVRAGSSYEQYF. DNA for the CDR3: TGTGCCACCAGCCCCGAAGTCCGAGCGGGTAGTTCCTACGAGCAGTACTTC.

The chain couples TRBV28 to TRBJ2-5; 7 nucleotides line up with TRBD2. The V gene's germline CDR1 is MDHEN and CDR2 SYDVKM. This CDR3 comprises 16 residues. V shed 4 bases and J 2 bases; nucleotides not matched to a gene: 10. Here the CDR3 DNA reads TGTGCCAGCAGTTCCCCCTCGCTAGCGGAACAAGAGACCCAGTACTTC. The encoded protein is CASSSPSLAEQETQYF. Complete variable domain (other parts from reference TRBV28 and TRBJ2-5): DVKVTQSSRYLVKRTGEKVFLECVQDMDHENMFWYRQDPGLGLRLIYFSYDVKMKEKGDIPEGYSVSREKKERFSLILESASTNQTSMYLCASSSPSLAEQETQYFGPGTRLLVL.

The CDR3 here is CAWSRGPGTQYF. The CDR3 DNA is TGTGCCTGGAGTAGGGGGCCCGGTACGCAGTATTTT. The gene calls are TRBV30 and TRBJ2-3; TRBD1 agrees at 7 bases. The CDR3 runs to 12 residues. The germline V gene has CDR1 GTSNPN and CDR2 SVGIG (reference sequence). V lost 2 bases, J lost 8 bases, and 4 bases stayed unmatched.

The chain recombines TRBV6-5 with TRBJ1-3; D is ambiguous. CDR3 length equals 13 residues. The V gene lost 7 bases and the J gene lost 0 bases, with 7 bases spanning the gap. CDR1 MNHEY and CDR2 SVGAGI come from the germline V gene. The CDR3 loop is CASTTVSGNTIYF. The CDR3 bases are TGTGCCAGCACAACAGTCTCTGGAAACACCATATATTTT.

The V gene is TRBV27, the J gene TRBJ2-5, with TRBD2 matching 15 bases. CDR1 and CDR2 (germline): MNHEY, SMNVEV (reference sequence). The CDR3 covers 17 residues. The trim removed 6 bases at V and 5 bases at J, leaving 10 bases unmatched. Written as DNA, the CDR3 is TGTGCCAGCAGCCGCGCCGGACTAGCGGGGGGGAGGGAGACCCAGTACTTC. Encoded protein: CASSRAGLAGGRETQYF.

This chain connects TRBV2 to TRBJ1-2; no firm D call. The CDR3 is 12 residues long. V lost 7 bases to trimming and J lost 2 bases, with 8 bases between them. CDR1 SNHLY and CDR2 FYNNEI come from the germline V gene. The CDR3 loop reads CASKTENYGYTF. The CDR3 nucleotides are TGTGCCAGCAAGACGGAGAACTATGGCTACACCTTC.

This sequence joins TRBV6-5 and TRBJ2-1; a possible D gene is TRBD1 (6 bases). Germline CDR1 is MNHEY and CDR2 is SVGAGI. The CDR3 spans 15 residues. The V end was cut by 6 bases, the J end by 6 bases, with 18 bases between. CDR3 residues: CASSNHQGTGNEQFF. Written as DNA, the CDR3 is TGTGCCAGCAGCAACCATCAGGGGACGGGCAATGAGCAGTTCTTC.

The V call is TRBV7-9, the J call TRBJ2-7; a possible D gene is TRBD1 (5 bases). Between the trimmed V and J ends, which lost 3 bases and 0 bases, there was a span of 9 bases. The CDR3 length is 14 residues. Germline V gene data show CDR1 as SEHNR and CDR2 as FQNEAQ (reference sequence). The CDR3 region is CASSLDIFSYEQYF. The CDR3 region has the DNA TGTGCCAGCAGCTTGGACATCTTCTCCTACGAGCAGTACTTC.

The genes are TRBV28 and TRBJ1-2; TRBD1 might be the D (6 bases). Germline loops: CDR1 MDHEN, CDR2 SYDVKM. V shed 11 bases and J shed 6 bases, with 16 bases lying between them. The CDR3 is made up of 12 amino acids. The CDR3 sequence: CAAGGREHGYTF. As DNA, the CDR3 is TGTGCCGCGGGGGGCAGGGAGCATGGCTACACCTTC.

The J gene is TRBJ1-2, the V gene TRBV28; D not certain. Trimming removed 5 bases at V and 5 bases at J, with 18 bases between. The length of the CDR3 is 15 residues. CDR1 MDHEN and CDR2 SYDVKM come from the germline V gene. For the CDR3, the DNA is TGTGCCAGCAGTCCCGAAATCCGCCTCGGGTATGGCTACACCTTC. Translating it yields CASSPEIRLGYGYTF.

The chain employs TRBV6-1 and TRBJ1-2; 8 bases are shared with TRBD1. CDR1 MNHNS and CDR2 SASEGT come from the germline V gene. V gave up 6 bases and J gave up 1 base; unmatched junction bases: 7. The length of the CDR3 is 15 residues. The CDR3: CASSLQGDLNYGYTF. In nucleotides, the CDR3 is TGTGCCAGCAGCCTACAGGGGGACCTTAACTATGGCTACACCTTC.

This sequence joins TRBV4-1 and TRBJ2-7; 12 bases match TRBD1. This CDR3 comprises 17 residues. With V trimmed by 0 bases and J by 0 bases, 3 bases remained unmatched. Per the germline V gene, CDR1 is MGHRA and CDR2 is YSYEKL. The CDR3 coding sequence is TGCGCCAGCAGCCAAGACCGGGACAGGGGGCACTCCTACGAGCAGTACTTC. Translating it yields CASSQDRDRGHSYEQYF.

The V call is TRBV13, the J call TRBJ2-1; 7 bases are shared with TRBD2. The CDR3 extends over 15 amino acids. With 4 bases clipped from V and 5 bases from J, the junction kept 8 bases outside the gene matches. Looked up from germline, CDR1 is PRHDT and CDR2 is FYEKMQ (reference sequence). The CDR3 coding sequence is TGTGCCAGCAGCTCCCCGGGACTAACCGACAATGAGCAGTTCTTC. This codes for CASSSPGLTDNEQFF.

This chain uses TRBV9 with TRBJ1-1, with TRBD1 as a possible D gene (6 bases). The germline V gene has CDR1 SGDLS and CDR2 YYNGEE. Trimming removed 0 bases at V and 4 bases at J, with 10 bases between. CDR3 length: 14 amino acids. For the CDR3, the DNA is TGTGCCAGCAGCGTAGCAGGGGAGGGCACTGAAGCTTTCTTT. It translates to CASSVAGEGTEAFF. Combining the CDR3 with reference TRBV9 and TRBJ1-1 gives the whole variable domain DSGVTQTPKHLITATGQRVTLRCSPRSGDLSVYWYQQSLDQGLQFLIQYYNGEERAKGNILERFSAQQFPDLHSELNLSSLELGDSALYFCASSVAGEGTEAFFGQGTRLTVV.

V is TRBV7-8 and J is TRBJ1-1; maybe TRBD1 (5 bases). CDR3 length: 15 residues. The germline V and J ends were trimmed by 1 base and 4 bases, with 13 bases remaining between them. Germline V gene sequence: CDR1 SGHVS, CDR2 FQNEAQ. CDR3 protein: CASSLGAGQGTEAFF. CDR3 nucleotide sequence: TGTGCCAGCAGCTTAGGGGCAGGGCAGGGCACTGAAGCTTTCTTT. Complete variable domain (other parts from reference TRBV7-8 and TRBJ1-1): GAGVSQSPRYKVAKRGQDVALRCDPISGHVSLFWYQQALGQGPEFLTYFQNEAQLDKSGLPSDRFFAERPEGSVSTLKIQRTQQEDSAVYLCASSLGAGQGTEAFFGQGTRLTVV.

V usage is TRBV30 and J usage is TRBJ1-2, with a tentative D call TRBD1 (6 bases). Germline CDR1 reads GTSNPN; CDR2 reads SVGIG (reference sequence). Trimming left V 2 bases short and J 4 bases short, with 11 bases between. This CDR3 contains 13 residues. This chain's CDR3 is CAWSSDRGYGYTF. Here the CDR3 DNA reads TGTGCCTGGAGTTCGGACAGAGGCTATGGCTACACCTTC.

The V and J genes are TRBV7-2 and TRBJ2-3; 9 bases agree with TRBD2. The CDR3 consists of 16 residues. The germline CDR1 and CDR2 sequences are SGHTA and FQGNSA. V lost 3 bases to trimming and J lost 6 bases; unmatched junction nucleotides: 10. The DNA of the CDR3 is TGTGCCAGCAGCTTCGGGACTAGCTTGTCCGTGGATACGCAGTATTTT. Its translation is CASSFGTSLSVDTQYF.

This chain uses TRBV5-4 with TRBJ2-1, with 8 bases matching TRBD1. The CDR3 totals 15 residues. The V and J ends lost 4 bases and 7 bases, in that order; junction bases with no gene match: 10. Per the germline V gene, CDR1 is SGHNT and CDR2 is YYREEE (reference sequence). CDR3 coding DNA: TGTGCCAGCAGCCGACAGGACAGGGTAGGAAATGAGCAGTTCTTC. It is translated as CASSRQDRVGNEQFF.

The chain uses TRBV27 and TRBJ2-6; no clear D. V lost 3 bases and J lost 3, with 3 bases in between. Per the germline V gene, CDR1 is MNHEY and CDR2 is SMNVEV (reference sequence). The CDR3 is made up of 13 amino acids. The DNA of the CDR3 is TGTGCCAGCAGTTTCCTTGGGGCCAACGTCCTGACTTTC. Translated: CASSFLGANVLTF.

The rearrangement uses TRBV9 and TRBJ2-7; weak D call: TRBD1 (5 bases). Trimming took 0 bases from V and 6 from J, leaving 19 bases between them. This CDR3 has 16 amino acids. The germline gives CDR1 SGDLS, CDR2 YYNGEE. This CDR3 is CASSVVQGAGIGEQYF. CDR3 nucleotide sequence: TGTGCCAGCAGCGTAGTCCAAGGGGCTGGTATCGGCGAGCAGTACTTC.

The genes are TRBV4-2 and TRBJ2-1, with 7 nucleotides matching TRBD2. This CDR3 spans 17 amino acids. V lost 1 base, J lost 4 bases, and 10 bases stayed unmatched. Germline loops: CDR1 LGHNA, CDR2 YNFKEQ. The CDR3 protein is CASSQGVRASGYNEQFF. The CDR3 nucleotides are TGTGCCAGCAGCCAAGGGGTTAGGGCTAGCGGATACAATGAGCAGTTCTTC.

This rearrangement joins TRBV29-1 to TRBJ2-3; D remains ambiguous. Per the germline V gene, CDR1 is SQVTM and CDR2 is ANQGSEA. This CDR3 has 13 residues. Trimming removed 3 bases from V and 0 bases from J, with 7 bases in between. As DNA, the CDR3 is TGCAGCGTTGAGACGACTAGCACAGATACGCAGTATTTT. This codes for CSVETTSTDTQYF.

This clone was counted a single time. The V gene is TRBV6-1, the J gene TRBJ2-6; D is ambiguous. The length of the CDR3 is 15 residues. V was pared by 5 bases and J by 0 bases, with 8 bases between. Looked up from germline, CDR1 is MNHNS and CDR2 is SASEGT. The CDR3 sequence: CASSLIPSGANVLTF. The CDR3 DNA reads TGTGCCAGCAGTCTTATCCCCTCTGGGGCCAACGTCCTGACTTTC.

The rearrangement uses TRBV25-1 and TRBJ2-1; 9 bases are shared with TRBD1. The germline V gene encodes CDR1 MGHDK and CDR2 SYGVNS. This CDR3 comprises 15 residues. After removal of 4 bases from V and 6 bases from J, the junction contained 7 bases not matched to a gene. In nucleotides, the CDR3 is TGTGCCAGCAGTGCACAGGACAGGGGCCTCAATGAGCAGTTCTTC. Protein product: CASSAQDRGLNEQFF.